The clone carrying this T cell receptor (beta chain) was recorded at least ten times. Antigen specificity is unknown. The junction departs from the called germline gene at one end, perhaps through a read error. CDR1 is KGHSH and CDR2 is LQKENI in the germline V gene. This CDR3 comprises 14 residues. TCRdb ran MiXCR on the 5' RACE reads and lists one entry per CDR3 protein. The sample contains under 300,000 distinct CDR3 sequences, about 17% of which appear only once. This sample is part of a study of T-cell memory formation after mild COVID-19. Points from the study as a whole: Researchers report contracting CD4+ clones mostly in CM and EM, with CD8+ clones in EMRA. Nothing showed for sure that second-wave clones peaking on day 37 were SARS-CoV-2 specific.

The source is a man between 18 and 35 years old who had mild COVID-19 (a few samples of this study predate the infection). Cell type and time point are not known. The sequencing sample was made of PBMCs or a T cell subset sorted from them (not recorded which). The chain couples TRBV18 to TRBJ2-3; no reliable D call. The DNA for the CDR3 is TGCGCCAGCAGCCCCAGTGGAAGCACAGATACGCAGTATTTT. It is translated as CASSPSGSTDTQYF.